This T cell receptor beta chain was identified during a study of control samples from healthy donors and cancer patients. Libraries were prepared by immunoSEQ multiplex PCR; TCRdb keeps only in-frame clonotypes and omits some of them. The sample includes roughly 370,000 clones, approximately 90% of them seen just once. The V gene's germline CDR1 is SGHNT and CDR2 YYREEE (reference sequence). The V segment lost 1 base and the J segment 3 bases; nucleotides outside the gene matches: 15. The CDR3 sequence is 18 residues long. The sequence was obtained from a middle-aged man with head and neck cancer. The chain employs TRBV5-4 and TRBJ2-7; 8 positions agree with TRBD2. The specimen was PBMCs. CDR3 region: CASSLKKAGGNLHYEQYF. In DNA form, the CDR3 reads TGTGCCAGCAGCTTGAAAAAGGCGGGAGGCAACCTCCACTACGAGCAGTACTTC.